This entry describes one TCR beta chain. Its matching antigen is unknown. Mouse gene names apply. The read is 4 residues too short to cover the CDR3 end, so that end is filled in from the germline J gene. Other DNA sequences in the same sample also yield this CDR3. This sample is drawn from a study of CD8+ T cells in alopecia areata. Study-wide results and limits: Scalp data also include sequences from resident alphabeta T cells of normal skin.

Cutaneous lymph node cells were pooled, and they were sorted using CD4, CD8alpha, NKG2D, NKG2ACE and other markers. Trimming removed 4 bases from V and 3 bases from J; junction bases left unmatched: 0. Germline V gene data show CDR1 as GKSSPN and CDR2 as SITVG. CDR3 size: 12 residues. Reverse transcription of extracted RNA yielded cDNA, which provided the sequencing template. Assay used: immunoSEQ multiplex PCR; TCRdb lists only in-frame clones, some missing. There are about 270,000 clones in the sample, none observed a single time. The receptor's source is a C3H/HeJ mouse with alopecia areata. The strain is characterized by the MHC haplotype H2-k. The chain couples TRBV31 to TRBJ2-3; 8 bases fit TRBD2. The sequenced material came from CD4+ T cells sorted from a lymph node. The CDR3 here is CAWTGGAETLYF. The part of the CDR3 DNA that was read is TGTGCCTGGACTGGGGGGGCAGAA.